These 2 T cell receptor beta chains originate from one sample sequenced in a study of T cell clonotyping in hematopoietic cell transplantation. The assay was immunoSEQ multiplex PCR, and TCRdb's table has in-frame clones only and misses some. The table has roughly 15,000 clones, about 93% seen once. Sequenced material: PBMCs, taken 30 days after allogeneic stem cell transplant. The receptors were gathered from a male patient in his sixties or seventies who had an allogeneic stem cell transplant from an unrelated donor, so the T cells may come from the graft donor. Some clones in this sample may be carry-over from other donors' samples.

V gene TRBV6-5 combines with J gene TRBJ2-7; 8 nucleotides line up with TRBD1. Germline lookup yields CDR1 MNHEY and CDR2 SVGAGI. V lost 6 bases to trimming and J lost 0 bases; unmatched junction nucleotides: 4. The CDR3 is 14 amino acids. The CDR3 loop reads CASSRDRSSYEQYF. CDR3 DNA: TGTGCCAGCAGCCGGGACAGGAGCTCCTACGAGCAGTACTTC.

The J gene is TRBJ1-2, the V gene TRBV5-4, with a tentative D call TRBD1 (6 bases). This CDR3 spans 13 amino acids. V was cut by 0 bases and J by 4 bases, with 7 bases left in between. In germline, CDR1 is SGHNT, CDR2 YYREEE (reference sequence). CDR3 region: CASSLGGPYGYTF. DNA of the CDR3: TGTGCCAGCAGCTTGGGGGGGCCCTATGGCTACACCTTC.